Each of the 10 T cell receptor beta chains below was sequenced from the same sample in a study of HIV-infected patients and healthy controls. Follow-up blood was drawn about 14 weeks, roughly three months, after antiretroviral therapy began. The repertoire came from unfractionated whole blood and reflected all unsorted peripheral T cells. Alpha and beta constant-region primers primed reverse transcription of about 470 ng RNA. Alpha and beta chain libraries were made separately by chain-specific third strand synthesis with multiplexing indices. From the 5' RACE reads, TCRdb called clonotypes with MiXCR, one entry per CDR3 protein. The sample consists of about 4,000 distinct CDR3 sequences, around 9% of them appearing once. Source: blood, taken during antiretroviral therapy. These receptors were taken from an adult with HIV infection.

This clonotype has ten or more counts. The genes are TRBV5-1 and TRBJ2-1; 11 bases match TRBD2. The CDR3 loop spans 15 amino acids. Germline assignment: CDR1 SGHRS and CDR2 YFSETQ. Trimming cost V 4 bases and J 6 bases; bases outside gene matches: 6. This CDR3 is CASSPRLAGFNEQFF. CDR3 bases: TGCGCCAGCAGCCCACGACTAGCGGGGTTCAATGAGCAGTTCTTC. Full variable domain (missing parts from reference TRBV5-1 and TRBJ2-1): KAGVTQTPRYLIKTRGQQVTLSCSPISGHRSVSWYQQTPGQGLQFLFEYFSETQRNKGNFPGRFSGRQFSNSRSEMNVSTLELGDSALYLCASSPRLAGFNEQFFGPGTRLTVL.

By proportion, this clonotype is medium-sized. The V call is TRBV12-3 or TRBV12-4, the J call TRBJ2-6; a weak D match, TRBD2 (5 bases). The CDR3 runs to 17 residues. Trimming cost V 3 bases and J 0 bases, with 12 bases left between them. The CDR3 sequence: CASSFWEFYSGANVLTF. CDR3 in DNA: TGTGCCAGCAGTTTCTGGGAGTTTTACTCTGGGGCCAACGTCCTGACTTTC.

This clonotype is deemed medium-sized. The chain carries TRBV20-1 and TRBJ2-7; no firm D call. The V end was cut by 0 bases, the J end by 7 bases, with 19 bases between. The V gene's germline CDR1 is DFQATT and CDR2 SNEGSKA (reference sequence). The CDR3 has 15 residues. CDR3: CSARDPRTNGREQYF. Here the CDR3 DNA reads TGCAGTGCTAGAGATCCAAGGACGAACGGCAGGGAGCAGTACTTC.

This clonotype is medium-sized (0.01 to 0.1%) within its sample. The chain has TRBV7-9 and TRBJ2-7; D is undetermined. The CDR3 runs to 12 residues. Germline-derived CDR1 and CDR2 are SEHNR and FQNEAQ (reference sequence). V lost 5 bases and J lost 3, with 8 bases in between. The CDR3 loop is CASSPISYEQYF. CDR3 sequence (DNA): TGTGCCAGCAGCCCGATAAGCTACGAGCAGTACTTC.

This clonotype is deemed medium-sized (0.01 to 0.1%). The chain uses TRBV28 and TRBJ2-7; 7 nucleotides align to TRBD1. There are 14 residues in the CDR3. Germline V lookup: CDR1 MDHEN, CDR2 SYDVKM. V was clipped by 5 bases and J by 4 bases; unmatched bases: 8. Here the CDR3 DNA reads TGTGCCAGCAGTATCGACAGGGCAGGGTACGAGCAGTACTTC. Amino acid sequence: CASSIDRAGYEQYF. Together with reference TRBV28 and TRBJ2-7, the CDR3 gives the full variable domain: DVKVTQSSRYLVKRTGEKVFLECVQDMDHENMFWYRQDPGLGLRLIYFSYDVKMKEKGDIPEGYSVSREKKERFSLILESASTNQTSMYLCASSIDRAGYEQYFGPGTRLTVT.

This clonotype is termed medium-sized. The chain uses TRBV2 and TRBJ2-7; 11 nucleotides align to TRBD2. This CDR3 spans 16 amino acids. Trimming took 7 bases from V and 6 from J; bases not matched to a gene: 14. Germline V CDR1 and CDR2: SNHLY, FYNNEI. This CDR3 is CASTLYSGGAPGEQYF. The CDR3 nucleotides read TGTGCCAGCACCCTTTATAGCGGGGGGGCCCCGGGCGAGCAGTACTTC. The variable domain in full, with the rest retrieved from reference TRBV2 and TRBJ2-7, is EPEVTQTPSHQVTQMGQEVILRCVPISNHLYFYWYRQILGQKVEFLVSFYNNEISEKSEIFDDQFSVERPDGSNFTLKIRSTKLEDSAMYFCASTLYSGGAPGEQYFGPGTRLTVT.

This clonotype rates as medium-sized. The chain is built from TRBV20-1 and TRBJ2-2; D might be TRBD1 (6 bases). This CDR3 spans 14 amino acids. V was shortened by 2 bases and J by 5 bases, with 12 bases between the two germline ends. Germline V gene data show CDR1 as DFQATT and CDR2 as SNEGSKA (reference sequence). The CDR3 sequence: CSARRGSYTGELFF. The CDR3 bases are TGCAGTGCTAGAAGGGGGTCCTATACCGGGGAGCTGTTTTTT.

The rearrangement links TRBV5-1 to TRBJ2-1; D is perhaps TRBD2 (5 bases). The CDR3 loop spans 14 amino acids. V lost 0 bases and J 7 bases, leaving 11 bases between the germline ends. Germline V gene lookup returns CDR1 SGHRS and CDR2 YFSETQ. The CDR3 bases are TGCGCCAGCAGCTTGGGGGGAGATAGGAATGAGCAGTTCTTC. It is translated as CASSLGGDRNEQFF.

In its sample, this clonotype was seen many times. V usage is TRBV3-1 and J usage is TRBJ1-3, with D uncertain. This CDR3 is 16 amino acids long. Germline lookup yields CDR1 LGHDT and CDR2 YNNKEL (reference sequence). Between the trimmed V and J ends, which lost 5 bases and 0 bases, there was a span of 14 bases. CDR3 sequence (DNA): TGTGCCAGCAGCACCATGGCGGGGTACTCTGGAAACACCATATATTTT. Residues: CASSTMAGYSGNTIYF. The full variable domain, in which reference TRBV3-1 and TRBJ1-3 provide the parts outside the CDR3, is DTAVSQTPKYLVTQMGNDKSIKCEQNLGHDTMYWYKQDSKKFLKIMFSYNNKELIINETVPNRFSPKSPDKAHLNLHINSLELGDSAVYFCASSTMAGYSGNTIYFGEGSWLTVV.

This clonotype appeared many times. The CDR3 spells CASSLEGRTSTDTQYF. DNA for the CDR3: TGCGCCAGCAGCTTGGAAGGCCGAACTAGCACAGATACGCAGTATTTT. V gene TRBV5-1 combines with J gene TRBJ2-3; no definite D call. This CDR3 is 16 amino acids long. CDR1 is SGHRS, CDR2 YFSETQ, per germline. Trimming pared 0 bases from V and 0 bases from J, leaving 11 bases between.